These 24 T cell receptor beta chains originate from one sample sequenced in a study of blood T cell repertoires in COVID-19. Profiling relied on immunoSEQ multiplex PCR, and the TCRdb table lists in-frame clones only, not all of them. The table records almost 400,000 clones, around 87% of them present only once. Sequences were obtained from peripheral blood. Every receptor here comes from a woman aged 55-69 years with COVID-19, enrolled during active disease.

CDR3: CASSLISEPNYGYTF. CDR3 DNA: TGCGCCAGCAGCTTGATATCCGAGCCCAACTATGGCTACACCTTC. The V gene is TRBV5-1, the J gene TRBJ1-2, with D unclear. Between the trimmed V and J ends, which lost 1 base and 2 bases, there was a span of 12 bases. This CDR3 contains 15 residues. Per the germline V gene, CDR1 is SGHRS and CDR2 is YFSETQ.

V gene TRBV6-5 combines with J gene TRBJ1-6, with 7 positions matching TRBD1. Germline trimming cut 6 bases from V and 8 bases from J; bases unmatched to any gene: 10. The CDR3 loop spans 15 amino acids. Germline CDR1 MNHEY, CDR2 SVGAGI. CDR3 sequence reads: CASRLDRNPYSPLHF. The DNA for the CDR3 is TGTGCCAGCAGACTGGACAGGAACCCCTATTCACCCCTCCACTTT.

V and J are TRBV3-1 (or the pseudogene TRBV3-2) and TRBJ2-5, with 13 bases lining up with TRBD2. This CDR3 has 18 amino acids. CDR1 and CDR2 (germline): LGHDT, YNNKEL (reference sequence). The V gene end was trimmed by 1 base and the J gene end by 0 bases; junction bases not matched to a gene: 5. Here the CDR3 DNA reads TGTGCCAGCAGCCAAGCGTTGGGACTAGCGGGACACCAAGAGACCCAGTACTTC. As protein: CASSQALGLAGHQETQYF.

V and J are TRBV6-5 and TRBJ1-2, with 8 bases aligning to TRBD1. The CDR3 length is 11 residues. The V segment lost 11 bases and the J segment 5 bases; nucleotides outside the gene matches: 4. CDR1 is MNHEY and CDR2 is SVGAGI in the germline V gene. The CDR3 DNA reads TGTGCCGGGCGGACAGGGTATGGCTACACCTTC. Protein sequence: CAGRTGYGYTF.

This sequence joins TRBV14 and TRBJ2-7, with 8 bases aligning to TRBD1. Germline V CDR1 and CDR2: SGHDN, FVKESK. The trim removed 3 bases at V and 3 bases at J, leaving 7 bases unmatched. The CDR3 is 15 residues long. CDR3 nucleotides: TGTGCCAGCAGCCATCCTGGACAGGGAATCTACGAGCAGTACTTC. Translating it yields CASSHPGQGIYEQYF.

This clone occurred once. This chain joins TRBV5-1 and TRBJ2-3; TRBD2 matches at 9 bases. The V segment lost 4 bases and the J segment 5 bases; nucleotides outside the gene matches: 11. Germline V CDR1 and CDR2: SGHRS, YFSETQ. The CDR3 totals 16 residues. CDR3 sequence: CASSQGGGGAGDTQYF. DNA of the CDR3: TGCGCCAGCAGCCAGGGGGGCGGGGGGGCCGGAGATACGCAGTATTTT.

This chain links TRBV5-8 with TRBJ1-4; D unresolved. The V gene lost 0 bases and the J gene lost 5 bases, with 11 bases spanning the gap. In germline, CDR1 is SGHTS, CDR2 YDEGEE. The CDR3 length is 15 residues. The CDR3 loop is CASSLGQVENEKLFF. The DNA for the CDR3 is TGTGCCAGCAGCTTGGGGCAGGTCGAAAATGAAAAACTGTTTTTT.

The chain has TRBV3-1 (or the pseudogene TRBV3-2) and TRBJ1-2; 9 bases align to TRBD1. CDR3 length: 15 residues. The germline V gene has CDR1 LGHDT and CDR2 YNNKEL (reference sequence). Trimming at V came to 4 bases and at J to 4 bases, leaving 7 bases not matched to a gene. The CDR3 region is CASSPTGGGSYGYTF. In DNA, the CDR3 is TGTGCCAGCAGCCCTACAGGGGGCGGAAGCTATGGCTACACCTTC.

There are a few counts of this clone. The rearrangement joins TRBV19 to TRBJ2-2; TRBD1 is a possible D gene (5 bases). Germline V gene lookup returns CDR1 LNHDA and CDR2 SQIVND (reference sequence). CDR3 length: 14 amino acids. Trimming cost V 6 bases and J 2 bases, with 10 bases left between them. As DNA, the CDR3 is TGTGCCAGTAGGGTAAGGGGTAACACCGGGGAGCTGTTTTTT. It specifies CASRVRGNTGELFF.

The rearrangement links TRBV29-1 to TRBJ2-3; the D is unclear. CDR3 length equals 14 residues. Looked up from germline, CDR1 is SQVTM and CDR2 is ANQGSEA. Between the trimmed V and J ends, which lost 5 bases and 0 bases, there was a span of 12 bases. CDR3 residues: CSVRPGRSTDTQYF. As DNA, the CDR3 is TGCAGCGTTAGGCCAGGCCGTAGCACAGATACGCAGTATTTT.

This chain joins TRBV7-9 and TRBJ1-2; D unclear. Germline CDR1 reads SEHNR; CDR2 reads FQNEAQ (reference sequence). V shed 0 bases and J shed 8 bases, with 10 bases lying between them. The CDR3 totals 13 residues. CDR3 bases: TGTGCCAGCAGCTTAGCATTCGACTCAGGCTACACCTTC. It yields the protein CASSLAFDSGYTF.

The chain couples TRBV3-1 (or the pseudogene TRBV3-2) to TRBJ2-1; 10 positions agree with TRBD2. Germline CDR1 LGHDT, CDR2 YNNKEL (reference sequence). The V and J ends lost 2 bases and 9 bases, in that order; junction bases with no gene match: 7. This CDR3 is built from 15 residues. The CDR3 loop reads CASSQPSGGAREQFF. CDR3 nucleotides: TGTGCCAGCAGCCAACCGAGCGGGGGGGCGCGTGAGCAGTTCTTC.

The table lists this clone with a count of one. This chain's CDR3 is CASSLTGARLATGELFF. Written as DNA, the CDR3 is TGTGCCAGCAGCTTAACGGGAGCTAGGCTCGCCACCGGGGAGCTGTTTTTT. J is TRBJ2-2 and V is TRBV7-3; possibly TRBD2 for D (5 bases). The germline CDR1 and CDR2 sequences are SGHTA and FQGTGA. Trimming cost V 0 bases and J 4 bases, with 15 bases left between them. The CDR3 sequence is 17 residues long.

The gene calls are TRBV3-1 (or the pseudogene TRBV3-2) and TRBJ1-2, with D uncertain. Deletions cut 2 bases from V and 8 bases from J, with 12 bases between. Germline assignment: CDR1 LGHDT and CDR2 YNNKEL (reference sequence). This CDR3 has 13 residues. This CDR3 is CASSQSSSGGYTF. The CDR3 DNA reads as TGTGCCAGCAGCCAATCCTCGAGCGGGGGCTACACCTTC.

Comment on this clone: A clone one base away is much larger, so this may be a read error. This sequence joins TRBV10-3 and TRBJ1-2; TRBD1 agrees at 7 bases. The V gene's germline CDR1 is ENHRY and CDR2 SYGVKD. The V gene end was trimmed by 3 bases and the J gene end by 4 bases; junction bases not matched to a gene: 2. This CDR3 has 13 amino acids. The CDR3: CAISESGGYGYTF. CDR3 DNA: TGTGCCATCAGTGAATCAGGGGGCTATGGCTACACCTTC.

The rearrangement links TRBV7-2 to TRBJ2-3; 9 bases line up with TRBD2. Germline V lookup: CDR1 SGHTA, CDR2 FQGNSA. J lost 1 base, V lost 6 bases, and 8 bases had no gene match. This CDR3 region has 16 residues. The CDR3 here is CASRVGLAVRTDTQYF. CDR3 coding DNA: TGTGCCAGCAGGGTGGGACTAGCCGTTCGCACAGATACGCAGTATTTT.

In its sample, this clone was seen once. V and J are TRBV7-9 and TRBJ2-7; D gene ambiguous. Trimming stripped 4 bases from V and 3 bases from J, with 4 bases between. This CDR3 region has 11 residues. CDR1 SEHNR and CDR2 FQNEAQ come from the germline V gene (reference sequence). The CDR3 nucleotides are TGTGCCAGCAGCTCCCTCTACGAGCAGTACTTC. Amino acids: CASSSLYEQYF. Together with reference TRBV7-9 and TRBJ2-7, the CDR3 gives the full variable domain: DTGVSQNPRHKITKRGQNVTFRCDPISEHNRLYWYRQTLGQGPEFLTYFQNEAQLEKSRLLSDRFSAERPKGSFSTLEIQRTEQGDSAMYLCASSSLYEQYFGPGTRLTVT.

V is TRBV5-8 and J is TRBJ1-1; maybe TRBD1 (5 bases). The CDR3 totals 14 residues. The V end was cut by 1 base, the J end by 11 bases, with 18 bases between. CDR1 and CDR2 from the germline V gene are SGHTS and YDEGEE. This CDR3 reads CASSLTGRPGTAFF. The CDR3 coding sequence is TGTGCCAGCAGCTTGACCGGTCGCCCGGGGACTGCTTTCTTT.

The rearrangement joins TRBV6-5 to TRBJ1-2; perhaps TRBD1 as D (5 bases). Per germline, CDR1 MNHEY and CDR2 SVGAGI. This CDR3 region has 12 residues. DNA of the CDR3: TGTGCGGGTAGAGACAGCCTCTATGGCTACACCTTC. This translates into CAGRDSLYGYTF.

The CDR3 here is CASSPGQYNEQFF. CDR3 DNA: TGTGCCAGCAGCCCCGGACAGTACAATGAGCAGTTCTTC. The chain links TRBV7-3 to TRBJ2-1; D might be TRBD1 (6 bases). Between the trimmed V and J ends, which lost 5 bases and 4 bases, there was a span of 9 bases. The germline V gene has CDR1 SGHTA and CDR2 FQGTGA. The CDR3 is 13 residues long. The variable domain in full, with the rest retrieved from reference TRBV7-3 and TRBJ2-1, is GAGVSQTPSNKVTEKGKYVELRCDPISGHTALYWYRQSLGQGPEFLIYFQGTGAADDSGLPNDRFFAVRPEGSVSTLKIQRTERGDSAVYLCASSPGQYNEQFFGPGTRLTVL.

The rearrangement uses TRBV13 and TRBJ1-6; 8 nucleotides match TRBD1. The CDR3 is made up of 14 amino acids. Trimming at V came to 5 bases and at J to 7 bases, leaving 4 bases not matched to a gene. Per germline, CDR1 PRHDT and CDR2 FYEKMQ (reference sequence). The CDR3, as DNA: TGTGCCAGCAGCCGACAGGGGAGGAATTCACCCCTCCACTTT. It is translated as CASSRQGRNSPLHF.

The chain is built from TRBV27 and TRBJ2-6; the match to TRBD1 covers 10 bases. This CDR3 contains 17 residues. Trimming took 5 bases from V and 1 from J; bases not matched to a gene: 5. Germline V gene sequence: CDR1 MNHEY, CDR2 SMNVEV (reference sequence). The CDR3 loop reads CASSIGTGASGANVLTF. CDR3 DNA: TGTGCCAGCAGTATAGGGACAGGGGCGTCTGGGGCCAACGTCCTGACTTTC.

The chain combines TRBV5-4 with TRBJ1-2; no firm D call. CDR3 length equals 14 residues. Germline lookup yields CDR1 SGHNT and CDR2 YYREEE (reference sequence). V dropped 0 bases and J dropped 4 bases, with 10 bases sitting between them. The CDR3 region is CASSLGRLSYGYTF. In DNA form, the CDR3 reads TGTGCCAGCAGCTTGGGTCGTCTCTCCTATGGCTACACCTTC. Full variable domain (rest looked up from reference TRBV5-4 and TRBJ1-2): ETGVTQSPTHLIKTRGQQVTLRCSSQSGHNTVSWYQQALGQGPQFIFQYYREEENGRGNFPPRFSGLQFPNYSSELNVNALELDDSALYLCASSLGRLSYGYTFGSGTRLTVV.

The rearrangement uses TRBV12-3 or TRBV12-4 and TRBJ1-1, with D uncertain. V gave up 5 bases and J gave up 0 bases, with 7 bases separating them. This CDR3 has 13 amino acids. The chain's CDR3 is CASSPSVNTEAFF. CDR3 DNA sequence: TGTGCCAGCAGTCCCTCCGTGAACACTGAAGCTTTCTTT.